The 9 T cell receptor beta chains in this list originate from one sample, sequenced in a study of beta chain features in type 1 diabetes. Reverse transcription of all isolated RNA meant that expressed TCRB transcripts were sequenced. The table came from immunoSEQ multiplex PCR; TCRdb's copy has only in-frame clones and leaves some out. The sample has 300,000 to 350,000 clones, 8% seen once. Sequences were obtained from central memory CD4+ T cells from blood. These TCRs come from a woman aged 18-30 years in good health.

This chain uses TRBV29-1 with TRBJ2-1, with 10 bases identical to TRBD2. V shed 6 bases, J shed 8 bases, and the junction held 13 bases outside the gene matches. This CDR3 is built from 15 residues. Germline assignment: CDR1 SQVTM and CDR2 ANQGSEA. The CDR3 DNA reads as TGCAGCGTACCGAACCTAGCGGGAGTGCGTCATGAGCAGTTCTTC. Translating it yields CSVPNLAGVRHEQFF.

This clone showed up just a few times. The chain joins TRBV4-2 to TRBJ2-1; D is perhaps TRBD2 (6 bases). Trimming took 0 bases from V and 4 from J, leaving 16 bases between them. This CDR3 has 17 residues. Germline V lookup: CDR1 LGHNA, CDR2 YNFKEQ. Here the CDR3 reads CASSQDFRGTNYNEQFF. CDR3 DNA: TGTGCCAGCAGCCAAGATTTCCGGGGGACCAATTACAATGAGCAGTTCTTC.

This clone was counted a few times. The chain joins TRBV5-1 to TRBJ2-3; weak D call: TRBD1 (6 bases). Germline lookup yields CDR1 SGHRS and CDR2 YFSETQ. V lost 0 bases to trimming and J lost 1 base, with 9 bases between them. CDR3 length equals 15 residues. CDR3 DNA sequence: TGCGCCAGCAGCTTGGCTACAGGGCGCACAGATACGCAGTATTTT. Encoded protein: CASSLATGRTDTQYF.

This chain joins TRBV5-4 and TRBJ2-1; 12 positions match TRBD2. The CDR3 consists of 15 residues. Germline V lookup: CDR1 SGHNT, CDR2 YYREEE (reference sequence). V lost 3 bases, J lost 8 bases, and 6 bases stayed unmatched. The CDR3 DNA sequence: TGTGCCAGCAGCTCCCGGACTAGCGGGGTACATGAGCAGTTCTTC. Residues: CASSSRTSGVHEQFF.

This clone was seen ten or more times. The rearrangement links TRBV4-3 to TRBJ2-1; a possible D gene is TRBD1 (6 bases). The germline V gene has CDR1 LGHNA and CDR2 YSLEER. The CDR3 has 16 amino acids. Trimming left V 0 bases short and J 3 bases short, with 12 bases between. Written as DNA, the CDR3 is TGCGCCAGCAGCCAAGATAAAGGGGGTGGCTACAATGAGCAGTTCTTC. Encoded protein: CASSQDKGGGYNEQFF.

This clone was counted between two and nine times. This chain uses TRBV7-8 with TRBJ2-3; perhaps TRBD1 as D (5 bases). In germline, CDR1 is SGHVS, CDR2 FQNEAQ. This CDR3 region has 13 residues. Trimming left V 4 bases short and J 2 bases short, with 7 bases between. DNA for the CDR3: TGTGCCAGCAGCTCGGACAACACAGATACGCAGTATTTT. It yields the protein CASSSDNTDTQYF.

This clone was observed a handful of times. The chain couples TRBV5-6 to TRBJ2-7; no reliable D call. The CDR3 sequence is 13 residues long. The V end was cut by 2 bases, the J end by 6 bases, with 12 bases between. CDR1 is SGHDT and CDR2 is YYEEEE in the germline V gene. CDR3 nucleotides: TGTGCCAGCAGCTTCGGGCTATACTCCGAGCAGTACTTC. Translated, it gives CASSFGLYSEQYF.

This clone was seen at least ten times. Different DNA sequences within this sample yield the same CDR3. The gene calls are TRBV11-2 and TRBJ2-7; D is unclear. The germline V gene has CDR1 SGHAT and CDR2 FQNNGV. There are 11 residues in the CDR3. Trimming shortened V by 5 bases and J by 3 bases, and 5 bases separated the two germline ends. The CDR3: CASSLRYEQYF. For the CDR3, the DNA is TGTGCCAGCAGCCTTCGCTACGAGCAGTACTTC. The entire variable domain, with the rest obtained from reference TRBV11-2 and TRBJ2-7, is as follows: EAGVAQSPRYKIIEKRQSVAFWCNPISGHATLYWYQQILGQGPKLLIQFQNNGVVDDSQLPKDRFSAERLKGVDSTLKIQPAKLEDSAVYLCASSLRYEQYFGPGTRLTVT.

V usage is TRBV14 and J usage is TRBJ2-7; D is ambiguous. The CDR3 covers 12 residues. Trimming took off 1 base at V and 6 bases at J, with 7 bases between the two ends. CDR1 is SGHDN and CDR2 is FVKESK in the germline V gene. The CDR3 region has the DNA TGTGCCAGCAGCCAAGTAAGGCGCGAGCAGTACTTC. Its protein is CASSQVRREQYF.